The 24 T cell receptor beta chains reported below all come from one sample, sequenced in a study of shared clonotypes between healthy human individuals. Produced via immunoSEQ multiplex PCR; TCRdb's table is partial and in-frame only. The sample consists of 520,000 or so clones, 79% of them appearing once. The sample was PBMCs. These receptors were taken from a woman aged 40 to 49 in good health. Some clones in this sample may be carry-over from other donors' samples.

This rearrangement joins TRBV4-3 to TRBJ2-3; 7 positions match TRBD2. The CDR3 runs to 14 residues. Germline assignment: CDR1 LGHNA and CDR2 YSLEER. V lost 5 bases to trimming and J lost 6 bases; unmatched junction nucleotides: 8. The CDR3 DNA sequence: TGCGCCAGCAGCTCCCGGACTAGTGGGGATACGCAGTATTTT. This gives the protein CASSSRTSGDTQYF.

The CDR3 is CAWSRDRVGEQYF. DNA of the CDR3: TGTGCCTGGAGTCGCGACAGGGTTGGCGAGCAGTACTTC. The chain couples TRBV30 to TRBJ2-7; 7 nucleotides align to TRBD1. This CDR3 spans 13 amino acids. Trimming took 2 bases from V and 6 from J; bases not matched to a gene: 7. From germline, CDR1 is GTSNPN and CDR2 SVGIG (reference sequence). The full variable domain, completed using reference TRBV30 and TRBJ2-7, is SQTIHQWPATLVQPVGSPLSLECTVEGTSNPNLYWYRQAAGRGLQLLFYSVGIGQISSEVPQNLSASRPQDRQFILSSKKLLLSDSGFYLCAWSRDRVGEQYFGPGTRLTVT.

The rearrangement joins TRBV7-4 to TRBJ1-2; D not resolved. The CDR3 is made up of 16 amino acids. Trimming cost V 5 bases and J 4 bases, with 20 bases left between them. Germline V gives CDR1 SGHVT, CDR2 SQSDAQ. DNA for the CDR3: TGTGCCAGCAGCCTGAAGAGTTCTCGAAAGACCTATGGCTACACCTTC. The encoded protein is CASSLKSSRKTYGYTF.

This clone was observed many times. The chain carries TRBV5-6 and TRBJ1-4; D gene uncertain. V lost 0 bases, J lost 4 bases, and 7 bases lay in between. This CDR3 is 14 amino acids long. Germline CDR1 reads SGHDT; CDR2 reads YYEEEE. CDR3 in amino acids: CASSLEHHNEKLFF. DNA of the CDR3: TGTGCCAGCAGCTTGGAACACCATAATGAAAAACTGTTTTTT.

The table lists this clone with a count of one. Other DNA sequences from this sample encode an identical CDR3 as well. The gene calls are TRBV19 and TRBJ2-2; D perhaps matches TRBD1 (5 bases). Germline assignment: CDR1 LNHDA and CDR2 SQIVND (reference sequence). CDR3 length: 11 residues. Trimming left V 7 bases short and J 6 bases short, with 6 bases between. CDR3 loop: CASKGPGELFF. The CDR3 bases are TGTGCCAGTAAGGGGCCCGGGGAGCTGTTTTTT.

The CDR3 DNA is TGTGCCAGCAGCCAAGATTTGCGGGGACGAACCTACGAGCAGTACTTC. It translates to CASSQDLRGRTYEQYF. The J gene is TRBJ2-7, the V gene TRBV4-2, with a possible D match to TRBD2 (6 bases). The V gene's germline CDR1 is LGHNA and CDR2 YNFKEQ. The germline V and J ends were trimmed by 0 bases and 2 bases, with 14 bases remaining between them. CDR3 length: 16 residues.

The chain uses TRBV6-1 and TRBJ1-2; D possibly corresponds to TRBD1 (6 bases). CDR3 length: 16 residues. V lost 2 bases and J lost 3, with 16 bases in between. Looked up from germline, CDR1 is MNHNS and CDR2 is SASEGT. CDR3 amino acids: CASSERSTGLYYGYTF. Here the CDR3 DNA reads TGTGCCAGCAGTGAAAGGTCGACAGGACTCTACTATGGCTACACCTTC.

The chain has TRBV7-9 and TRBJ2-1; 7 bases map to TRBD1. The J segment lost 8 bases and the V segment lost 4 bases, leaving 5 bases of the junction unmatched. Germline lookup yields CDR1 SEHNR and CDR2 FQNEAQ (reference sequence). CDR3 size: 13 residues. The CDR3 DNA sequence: TGTGCCAGCAGCTGGGGACAGTCGGATGAGCAGTTCTTC. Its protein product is CASSWGQSDEQFF.

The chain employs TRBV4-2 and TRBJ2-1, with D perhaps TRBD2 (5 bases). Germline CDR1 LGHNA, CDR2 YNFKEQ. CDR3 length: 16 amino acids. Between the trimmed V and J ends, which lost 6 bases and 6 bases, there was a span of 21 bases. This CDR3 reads CASSTSGRRAVNEQFF. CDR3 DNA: TGTGCCAGCAGTACTAGTGGACGTCGAGCTGTCAATGAGCAGTTCTTC.

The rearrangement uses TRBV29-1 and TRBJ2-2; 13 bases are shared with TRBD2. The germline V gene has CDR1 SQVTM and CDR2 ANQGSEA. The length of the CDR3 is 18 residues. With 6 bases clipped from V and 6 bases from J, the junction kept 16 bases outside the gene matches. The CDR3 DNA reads TGCAGCGTAGGTTTCCAGGGACTAGCGGGAAGGCTCGCCGGGGAGCTGTTTTTT. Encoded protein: CSVGFQGLAGRLAGELFF.

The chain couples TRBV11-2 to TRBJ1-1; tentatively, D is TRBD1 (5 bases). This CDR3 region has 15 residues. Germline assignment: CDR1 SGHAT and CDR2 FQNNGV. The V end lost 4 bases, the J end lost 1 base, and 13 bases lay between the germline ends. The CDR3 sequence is CASSSTAFQNTEAFF. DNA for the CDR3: TGTGCCAGCAGCTCGACAGCTTTTCAGAACACTGAAGCTTTCTTT.

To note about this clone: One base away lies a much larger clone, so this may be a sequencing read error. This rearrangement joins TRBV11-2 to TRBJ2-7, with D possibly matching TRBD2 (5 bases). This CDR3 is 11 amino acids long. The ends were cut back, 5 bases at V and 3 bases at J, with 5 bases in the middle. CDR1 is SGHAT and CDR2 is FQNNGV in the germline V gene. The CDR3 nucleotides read TGTGCCAGCAGCCGGGGCTACGAGCAGTACTTC. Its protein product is CASSRGYEQYF.

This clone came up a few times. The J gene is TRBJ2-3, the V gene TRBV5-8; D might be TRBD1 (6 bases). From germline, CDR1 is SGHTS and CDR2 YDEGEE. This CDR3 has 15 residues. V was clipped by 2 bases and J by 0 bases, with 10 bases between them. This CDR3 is CASSFKRGSTDTQYF. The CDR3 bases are TGTGCCAGCAGCTTTAAGAGGGGGAGCACAGATACGCAGTATTTT.

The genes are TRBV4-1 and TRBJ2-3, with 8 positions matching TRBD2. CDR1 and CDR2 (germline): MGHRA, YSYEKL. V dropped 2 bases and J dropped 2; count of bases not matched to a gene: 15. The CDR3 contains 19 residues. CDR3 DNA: TGCGCCAGCAGCCAAACCTCAAACGCCGGGACTAGTTACACAGATACGCAGTATTTT. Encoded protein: CASSQTSNAGTSYTDTQYF.

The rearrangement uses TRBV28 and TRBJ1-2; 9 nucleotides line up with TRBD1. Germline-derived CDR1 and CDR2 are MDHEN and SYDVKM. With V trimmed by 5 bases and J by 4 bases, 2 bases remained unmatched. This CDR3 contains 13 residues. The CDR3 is CASSRQGVYGYTF. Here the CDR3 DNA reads TGTGCCAGCAGTCGACAGGGGGTCTATGGCTACACCTTC.

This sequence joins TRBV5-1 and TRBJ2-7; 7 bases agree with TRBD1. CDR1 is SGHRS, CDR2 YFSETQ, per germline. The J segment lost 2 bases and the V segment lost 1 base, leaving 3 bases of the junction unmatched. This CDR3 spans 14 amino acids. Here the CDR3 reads CASSLLGQTYEQYF. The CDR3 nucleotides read TGCGCCAGCAGCTTGCTGGGACAGACCTACGAGCAGTACTTC. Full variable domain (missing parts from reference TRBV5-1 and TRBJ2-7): KAGVTQTPRYLIKTRGQQVTLSCSPISGHRSVSWYQQTPGQGLQFLFEYFSETQRNKGNFPGRFSGRQFSNSRSEMNVSTLELGDSALYLCASSLLGQTYEQYFGPGTRLTVT.

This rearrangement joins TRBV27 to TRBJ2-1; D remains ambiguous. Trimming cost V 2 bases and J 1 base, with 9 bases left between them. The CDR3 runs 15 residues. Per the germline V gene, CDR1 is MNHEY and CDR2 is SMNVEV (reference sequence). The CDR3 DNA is TGTGCCAGCAGTTTAACCGTCGGGTCCTACAATGAGCAGTTCTTC. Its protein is CASSLTVGSYNEQFF.

CDR3 loop: CASSFPGQQNTEAFF. The CDR3 DNA reads as TGTGCCAGCAGCTTCCCGGGACAACAGAACACTGAAGCTTTCTTT. The V and J genes are TRBV5-4 and TRBJ1-1; perhaps TRBD1 as D (6 bases). V dropped 2 bases and J dropped 1 base, with 12 bases sitting between them. This CDR3 spans 15 amino acids. The germline CDR1 and CDR2 sequences are SGHNT and YYREEE (reference sequence).

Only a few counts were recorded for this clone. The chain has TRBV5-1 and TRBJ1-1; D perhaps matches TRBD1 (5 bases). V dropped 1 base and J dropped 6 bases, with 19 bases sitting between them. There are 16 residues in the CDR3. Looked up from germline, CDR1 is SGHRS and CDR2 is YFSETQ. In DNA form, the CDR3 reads TGCGCCAGCAGCTTGAAGGCTCAGGGTGGCAGGCCTGAAGCTTTCTTT. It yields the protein CASSLKAQGGRPEAFF. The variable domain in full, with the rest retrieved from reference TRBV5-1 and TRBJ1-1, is KAGVTQTPRYLIKTRGQQVTLSCSPISGHRSVSWYQQTPGQGLQFLFEYFSETQRNKGNFPGRFSGRQFSNSRSEMNVSTLELGDSALYLCASSLKAQGGRPEAFFGQGTRLTVV.

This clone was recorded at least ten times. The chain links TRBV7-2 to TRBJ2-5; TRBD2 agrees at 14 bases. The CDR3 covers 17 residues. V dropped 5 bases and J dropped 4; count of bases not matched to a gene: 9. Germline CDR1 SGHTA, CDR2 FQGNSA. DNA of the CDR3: TGTGCCAGCAGCACAGCCGGGACTAGCGGGAGTGGAGAGACCCAGTACTTC. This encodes CASSTAGTSGSGETQYF.

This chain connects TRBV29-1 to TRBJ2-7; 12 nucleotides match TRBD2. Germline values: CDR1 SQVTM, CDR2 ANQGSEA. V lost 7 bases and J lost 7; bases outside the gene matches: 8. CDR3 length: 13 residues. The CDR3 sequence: CSGRLAGAGEQYF. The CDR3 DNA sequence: TGCAGCGGGCGACTAGCGGGAGCCGGGGAGCAGTACTTC.

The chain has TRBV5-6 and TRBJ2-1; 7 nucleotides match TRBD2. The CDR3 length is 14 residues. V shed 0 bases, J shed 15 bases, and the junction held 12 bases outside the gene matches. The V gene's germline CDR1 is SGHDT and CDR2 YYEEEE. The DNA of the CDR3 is TGTGCCAGCAGCTTGGCGGGAGGCGGGCGGGAGACGTTCTTC. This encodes CASSLAGGGRETFF.

The CDR3 loop is CASSAQLLFTEAFF. In DNA, the CDR3 is TGTGCCAGCAGCGCACAGCTGTTGTTCACTGAAGCTTTCTTT. The rearrangement joins TRBV5-6 to TRBJ1-1; no clear D gene. Germline V gene lookup returns CDR1 SGHDT and CDR2 YYEEEE. CDR3 length: 14 amino acids. V lost 4 bases, J lost 4 bases, and 14 bases lay in between.

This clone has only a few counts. The CDR3 loop reads CASSPHNYGYTF. CDR3 bases: TGTGCCAGCAGCCCTCATAACTATGGCTACACCTTC. The V call is TRBV11-2, the J call TRBJ1-2; no reliable D call. V lost 5 bases to trimming and J lost 1 base, with 5 bases between them. The germline CDR1 and CDR2 sequences are SGHAT and FQNNGV. The CDR3 has 12 amino acids. The whole variable domain, remainder taken from reference TRBV11-2 and TRBJ1-2, is EAGVAQSPRYKIIEKRQSVAFWCNPISGHATLYWYQQILGQGPKLLIQFQNNGVVDDSQLPKDRFSAERLKGVDSTLKIQPAKLEDSAVYLCASSPHNYGYTFGSGTRLTVV.